The next 25 T cell receptor beta chains were all read from a single sample in a study of cytomegalovirus exposure and HLA in healthy donors. The PCR had 60 Vbeta and 13 Jbeta primers. TCRdb's copy holds only in-frame clones and misses some; the assay was immunoSEQ multiplex PCR. Its clone listing holds about 88,000 clones. The sample comprised PBMCs. These TCRs come from a girl aged 10 to 17 in good health and CMV-seropositive.

This chain uses TRBV5-1 with TRBJ2-7; the match to TRBD2 covers 8 bases. The CDR3 is made up of 14 amino acids. In germline, CDR1 is SGHRS, CDR2 YFSETQ. Unmatched junction bases numbered 4, after V lost 0 bases and J lost 5 bases. The CDR3 DNA sequence: TGCGCCAGCAGCTTGGCCGGGACTAGTGACGAGCAGTACGTC. It codes for CASSLAGTSDEQYV.

The chain has TRBV11-2 and TRBJ1-3, with D maybe TRBD1 (5 bases). Trimming shortened V by 1 base and J by 8 bases, and 9 bases separated the two germline ends. The CDR3 extends over 13 amino acids. Germline V gene lookup returns CDR1 SGHAT and CDR2 FQNNGV. The CDR3 here is CASSLGGADTIYF. Here the CDR3 DNA reads TGTGCCAGCAGCTTAGGGGGCGCAGACACCATATATTTT.

A remark on this clone: In the same sample, other DNA sequences code for this CDR3. This chain joins TRBV9 and TRBJ2-7; 7 bases are shared with TRBD1. The CDR3 spans 15 residues. Per germline, CDR1 SGDLS and CDR2 YYNGEE. Trimming took 4 bases from V and 4 from J; bases not matched to a gene: 11. This CDR3 reads CASSPRSGTAYEQYF. CDR3 coding DNA: TGTGCCAGCAGCCCCCGATCCGGGACAGCTTACGAGCAGTACTTC.

The chain has TRBV29-1 and TRBJ2-3; possibly TRBD1 for D (6 bases). Trimming left V 7 bases short and J 2 bases short, with 19 bases between. The CDR3 spans 15 residues. Germline values: CDR1 SQVTM, CDR2 ANQGSEA. For the CDR3, the DNA is TGCAGCGCCCCAACAGGGCGATTGGTCACAGATACGCAGTATTTT. Translated: CSAPTGRLVTDTQYF.

The V call is TRBV2, the J call TRBJ1-1, with D perhaps TRBD1 (6 bases). V was trimmed by 5 bases and J by 3 bases, leaving 13 bases between them. Germline V gene data show CDR1 as SNHLY and CDR2 as FYNNEI. This CDR3 has 14 amino acids. The CDR3 spells CASSSGAADTEAFF. The DNA for the CDR3 is TGTGCCAGCAGTTCAGGGGCTGCGGACACTGAAGCTTTCTTT.

V gene TRBV14 combines with J gene TRBJ2-7, with no clear D. The CDR3 has 12 residues. Germline CDR1 reads SGHDN; CDR2 reads FVKESK. With 0 bases removed from V and 5 bases from J, the gap between germline ends came to 5 bases. In DNA form, the CDR3 reads TGTGCCAGCAGCCAAGAAGGAGACGAGCAGTACGTC. The encoded protein is CASSQEGDEQYV.

The V call is TRBV29-1, the J call TRBJ2-7, with D perhaps matching TRBD1 (5 bases). This CDR3 region has 17 residues. V was shortened by 1 base and J by 2 bases, with 21 bases between the two germline ends. Germline assignment: CDR1 SQVTM and CDR2 ANQGSEA. Written as DNA, the CDR3 is TGCAGCGTTGAAGCTTACCAGGGTCCTGACCTTGCCTACGAGCAGTACTTC. It translates to CSVEAYQGPDLAYEQYF.

The chain employs TRBV7-2 and TRBJ1-2; no reliable D call. Germline V lookup: CDR1 SGHTA, CDR2 FQGNSA. Trimming removed 1 base at V and 4 bases at J, with 4 bases between. This CDR3 is 12 amino acids long. In DNA form, the CDR3 reads TGTGCCAGCAGCTTAGACTTCTATGGCTACACCTTC. Its translation: CASSLDFYGYTF. The full variable domain, completed using reference TRBV7-2 and TRBJ1-2, is GAGVSQSPSNKVTEKGKDVELRCDPISGHTALYWYRQSLGQGLEFLIYFQGNSAPDKSGLPSDRFSAERTGGSVSTLTIQRTQQEDSAVYLCASSLDFYGYTFGSGTRLTVV.

The J gene is TRBJ2-3, the V gene TRBV5-8; 7 bases are shared with TRBD2. The ends lost 7 bases at V and 2 bases at J; junction bases unmatched: 4. CDR1 SGHTS and CDR2 YDEGEE come from the germline V gene. The CDR3 runs 13 residues. The CDR3 loop reads CASLGGVTDTQYF. The CDR3, as DNA: TGTGCCAGCCTTGGGGGGGTCACAGATACGCAGTATTTT.

The gene calls are TRBV4-1 and TRBJ1-2, with TRBD1 matching over 7 bases. The V gene end was trimmed by 1 base and the J gene end by 3 bases; junction bases not matched to a gene: 8. This CDR3 is 16 amino acids long. Germline V lookup: CDR1 MGHRA, CDR2 YSYEKL. In DNA form, the CDR3 reads TGCGCCAGCAGCCAAGGCGGACAGGTTGGGGACTATGGCTACACCTTC. This codes for CASSQGGQVGDYGYTF.

About this clone itself: An end of the junction differs from the germline gene, which may be a read error. This chain connects TRBV27 to TRBJ1-1; TRBD1 might be the D (6 bases). CDR1 and CDR2 (germline): MNHEY, SMNVEV (reference sequence). This CDR3 has 15 amino acids. The CDR3 region has the DNA TGTGCCAGCAGTCCGGGACAAAAGATGAACACTGAAGATTTCTTT. This sequence encodes CASSPGQKMNTEDFF.

The chain employs TRBV28 and TRBJ1-5; a possible D gene is TRBD1 (6 bases). The V gene's germline CDR1 is MDHEN and CDR2 SYDVKM. The CDR3 is made up of 15 amino acids. Trimming shortened V by 5 bases and J by 3 bases, and 14 bases separated the two germline ends. CDR3 coding DNA: TGTGCCAGCAGTAATGGACAGCTAATCAATCAGCCCCAGCATTTT. Translated: CASSNGQLINQPQHF. The full variable domain, in which reference TRBV28 and TRBJ1-5 provide the parts outside the CDR3, is DVKVTQSSRYLVKRTGEKVFLECVQDMDHENMFWYRQDPGLGLRLIYFSYDVKMKEKGDIPEGYSVSREKKERFSLILESASTNQTSMYLCASSNGQLINQPQHFGDGTRLSIL.

The chain employs TRBV19 and TRBJ1-1; the match to TRBD1 covers 7 bases. The CDR3 consists of 15 residues. Germline CDR1 reads LNHDA; CDR2 reads SQIVND (reference sequence). V lost 4 bases, J lost 1 base, and 6 bases stayed unmatched. The CDR3 region has the DNA TGTGCCAGTAGTACCCTCGGGACAGCGAACACTGAAGCTTTCTTT. Protein product: CASSTLGTANTEAFF.

The rearrangement joins TRBV7-9 to TRBJ1-2; 7 bases agree with TRBD1. From germline, CDR1 is SEHNR and CDR2 FQNEAQ (reference sequence). The J segment lost 0 bases and the V segment lost 5 bases, leaving 9 bases of the junction unmatched. The CDR3 is 16 amino acids. CDR3 DNA: TGTGCCAGCAGCCCAACCCCCGGGACAGCTAACTATGGCTACACCTTC. Translation: CASSPTPGTANYGYTF. Using reference TRBV7-9 and TRBJ1-2 for the parts outside the CDR3, the full variable domain is DTGVSQNPRHKITKRGQNVTFRCDPISEHNRLYWYRQTLGQGPEFLTYFQNEAQLEKSRLLSDRFSAERPKGSFSTLEIQRTEQGDSAMYLCASSPTPGTANYGYTFGSGTRLTVV.

The gene calls are TRBV7-2 and TRBJ2-7; the match to TRBD1 covers 9 bases. The trim removed 5 bases at V and 5 bases at J, leaving 4 bases unmatched. The CDR3 spans 13 residues. In germline, CDR1 is SGHTA, CDR2 FQGNSA. This chain's CDR3 is CASSLTGGDEQYV. CDR3 in DNA: TGTGCCAGCAGCCTAACAGGGGGCGACGAGCAGTACGTC.

This chain uses TRBV9 with TRBJ1-4; possible D gene TRBD1, 5 bases. This CDR3 contains 14 residues. V lost 1 base and J lost 8, with 12 bases in between. The germline V gene has CDR1 SGDLS and CDR2 YYNGEE. Here the CDR3 reads CASSVSPGHEKLFF. CDR3 DNA sequence: TGTGCCAGCAGCGTAAGTCCAGGGCACGAAAAACTGTTTTTT.

The rearrangement links TRBV2 to TRBJ2-7, with 7 bases matching TRBD1. The V gene end was trimmed by 10 bases and the J gene end by 4 bases; junction bases not matched to a gene: 7. The V gene's germline CDR1 is SNHLY and CDR2 FYNNEI. The CDR3 length is 12 residues. The CDR3 sequence: CANLGQPYEQYV. The CDR3 region has the DNA TGTGCCAACTTGGGACAGCCTTACGAGCAGTACGTC.

The chain uses TRBV7-9 and TRBJ1-6; D ambiguous. The CDR3 runs to 16 residues. Germline V gene sequence: CDR1 SEHNR, CDR2 FQNEAQ (reference sequence). V gave up 4 bases and J gave up 0 bases, with 10 bases separating them. The CDR3 nucleotides read TGTGCCAGCAGCTCCCCCGGGAACTCCTATAATTCACCCCTCCACTTT. Its protein is CASSSPGNSYNSPLHF.

The rearrangement links TRBV7-2 to TRBJ2-7, with 8 bases aligning to TRBD2. In germline, CDR1 is SGHTA, CDR2 FQGNSA. This CDR3 region has 13 residues. V dropped 5 bases and J dropped 0; count of bases not matched to a gene: 0. CDR3 loop: CASSSGSSYEQYF. CDR3 DNA sequence: TGTGCCAGCAGCAGCGGGAGCTCCTACGAGCAGTACTTC.

The CDR3 region is CASSAPKGVGETQYF. CDR3 nucleotide sequence: TGTGCCAGCAGCGCCCCCAAAGGGGTTGGGGAGACCCAGTACTTC. The chain carries TRBV9 and TRBJ2-5, with D possibly being TRBD1 (5 bases). The germline CDR1 and CDR2 sequences are SGDLS and YYNGEE. The CDR3 spans 15 residues. Trimming took 3 bases from V and 5 from J, leaving 17 bases between them.

V usage is TRBV4-1 and J usage is TRBJ1-1, with D possibly being TRBD1 (6 bases). CDR1 is MGHRA and CDR2 is YSYEKL in the germline V gene. The CDR3 is made up of 12 amino acids. With 3 bases removed from V and 8 bases from J, the gap between germline ends came to 10 bases. CDR3 in DNA: TGCGCCAGCAGCCATATACAGGGCGAAGCTTTCTTT. This encodes CASSHIQGEAFF.

The chain is built from TRBV13 and TRBJ2-1, with D tentatively TRBD2 (6 bases). Germline assignment: CDR1 PRHDT and CDR2 FYEKMQ (reference sequence). The V end lost 1 base, the J end lost 5 bases, and 12 bases lay between the germline ends. This CDR3 spans 15 amino acids. This CDR3 is CASSLAGRGNNEQFF. The CDR3 region has the DNA TGTGCCAGCAGCTTAGCGGGTCGGGGGAACAATGAGCAGTTCTTC.

CDR3 amino acids: CASSTQGVQPQHF. Written as DNA, the CDR3 is TGTGCCAGCAGCACACAGGGTGTTCAGCCCCAGCATTTT. This chain connects TRBV7-2 to TRBJ1-5; D is perhaps TRBD1 (6 bases). Germline CDR1 SGHTA, CDR2 FQGNSA. V shed 5 bases and J shed 6 bases, with 11 bases lying between them. CDR3 length: 13 amino acids.

The genes are TRBV9 and TRBJ2-2; TRBD2 might be the D (6 bases). Germline assignment: CDR1 SGDLS and CDR2 YYNGEE. With 0 bases removed from V and 6 bases from J, the gap between germline ends came to 21 bases. The CDR3 extends over 18 amino acids. This CDR3 is CASSVGRAGLGLSGELFF. DNA for the CDR3: TGTGCCAGCAGCGTAGGGCGGGCGGGGCTCGGTCTATCCGGGGAGCTGTTTTTT.

The chain is built from TRBV7-2 and TRBJ2-5; D might be TRBD1 (5 bases). Trimming pared 8 bases from V and 2 bases from J, leaving 18 bases between. Germline loops: CDR1 SGHTA, CDR2 FQGNSA. The CDR3 loop spans 15 amino acids. CDR3 protein: CASARLGAGQETQYF. CDR3 sequence (DNA): TGTGCCAGCGCTAGGCTTGGGGCCGGACAAGAGACCCAGTACTTC.